This is a list of T cell receptor beta chains from one sample in a study of blood T cells in healthy people across ages. MiXCR, applied by TCRdb to the 5' RACE reads, yields one record per CDR3 protein. The sample lists 1.4 million to 1.5 million distinct CDR3 sequences, approximately 40% seen once, with 7.9% in the top ten. Sequencing was carried out using blood. Source of these receptors: a woman between 18 and 29 years old in good health. The CDR3 runs from the conserved cysteine through the conserved F or W.

>TRBJ2-7|TRBV4-1
CASSQVGVGFVDEQYF
>TRBJ2-1|TRBV12-3/TRBV12-4
CASSLGTSGRYEQFF
>TRBJ2-3|TRBV5-6
CASSSPGLAASRDTQYF
>TRBJ2-7|TRBV12-3/TRBV12-4
CASRKGQGRGLSNYEQYF
>TRBJ2-1|TRBV10-3
CATSTGDNEQFF
>.|TRBV20-1
CSAGGLAGGISSEQYF
>TRBJ1-5|TRBV6-4
CASSDGQGEVNQPQHF
>TRBJ2-3|TRBV7-2
CASSLKPGPSDTQYF
>.|TRBV3-1
CASSRTRAGFTYEQYF
>TRBJ2-5|TRBV3-1
CASSPTRLARETQYF
>TRBJ1-5|TRBV28
CASRATGQKQPQHF
>TRBJ1-5|TRBV6-1
CASSEGRTLRQPQHF
>TRBJ2-4|TRBV20-1
CSGGAGAKNIQYF
>TRBJ2-1|TRBV2
CASSKTSGSVNEQFF
>TRBJ2-7|TRBV7-9
CASSLGTGVYEQYF
>TRBJ2-7|TRBV6-6
CASSYSSGQGAYEQYF
>TRBJ1-4|TRBV7-9
CASSRDRKSANEKLFF
>TRBJ2-1|TRBV11-1
CASSLGLAAQGNEQFF
>TRBJ2-5|TRBV7-9
CASSLAVTGGGETQYF
>TRBJ2-1|TRBV7-9
CASSLAPAVGNEQFF